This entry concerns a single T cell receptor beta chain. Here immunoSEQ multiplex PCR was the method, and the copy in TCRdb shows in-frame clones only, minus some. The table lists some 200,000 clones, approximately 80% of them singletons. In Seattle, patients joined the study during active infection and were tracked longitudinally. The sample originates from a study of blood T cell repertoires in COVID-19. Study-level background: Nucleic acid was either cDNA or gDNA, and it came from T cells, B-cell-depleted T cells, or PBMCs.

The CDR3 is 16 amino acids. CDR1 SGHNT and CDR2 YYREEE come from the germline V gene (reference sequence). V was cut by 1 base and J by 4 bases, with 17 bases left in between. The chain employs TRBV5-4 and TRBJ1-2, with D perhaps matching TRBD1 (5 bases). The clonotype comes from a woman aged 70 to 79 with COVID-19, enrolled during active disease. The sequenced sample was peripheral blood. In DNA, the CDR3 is TGTGCCAGCAGCTTGATTCGGGCAGGCGGGGGCTATGGCTACACCTTC. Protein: CASSLIRAGGGYGYTF.